This T cell receptor beta chain was obtained from a study of OX40 agonist ivuxolimab in advanced cancers. TCRdb keeps only in-frame clones here, not all; method: immunoSEQ multiplex PCR. The sample includes approximately 89,000 clones, roughly nine tenths of them seen just once. Germline V gene lookup returns CDR1 SGHTA and CDR2 FQGNSA. With 2 bases removed from V and 6 bases from J, the gap between germline ends came to 17 bases. CDR3 length: 15 residues. The material sequenced was CD4+ or CD8+ T cells sorted from blood, taken in a trial of the OX40 agonist ivuxolimab. This sequence originates from an adult with an advanced solid tumor such as melanoma, head and neck, liver or kidney cancer. The chain is built from TRBV7-2 and TRBJ2-7, with a tentative D call TRBD1 (5 bases). The CDR3 DNA reads TGTGCCAGCAGCTTATGGTCAGGGTTTAAGGGCGAGCAGTACTTC. This gives the protein CASSLWSGFKGEQYF.